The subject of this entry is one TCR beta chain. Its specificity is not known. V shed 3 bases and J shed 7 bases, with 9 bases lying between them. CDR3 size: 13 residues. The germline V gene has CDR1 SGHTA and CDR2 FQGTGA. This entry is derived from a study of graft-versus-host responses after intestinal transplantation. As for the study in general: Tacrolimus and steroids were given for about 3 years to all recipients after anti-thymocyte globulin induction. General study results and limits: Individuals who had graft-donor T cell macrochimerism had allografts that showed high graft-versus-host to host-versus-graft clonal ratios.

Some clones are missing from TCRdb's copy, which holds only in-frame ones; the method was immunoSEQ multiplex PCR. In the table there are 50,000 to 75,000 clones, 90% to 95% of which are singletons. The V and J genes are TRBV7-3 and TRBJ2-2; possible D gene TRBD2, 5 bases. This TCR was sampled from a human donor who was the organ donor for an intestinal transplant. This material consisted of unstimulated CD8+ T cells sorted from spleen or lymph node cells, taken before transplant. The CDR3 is CASSFNEGGELFF. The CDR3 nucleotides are TGTGCCAGCAGCTTTAATGAGGGCGGGGAGCTGTTTTTT.